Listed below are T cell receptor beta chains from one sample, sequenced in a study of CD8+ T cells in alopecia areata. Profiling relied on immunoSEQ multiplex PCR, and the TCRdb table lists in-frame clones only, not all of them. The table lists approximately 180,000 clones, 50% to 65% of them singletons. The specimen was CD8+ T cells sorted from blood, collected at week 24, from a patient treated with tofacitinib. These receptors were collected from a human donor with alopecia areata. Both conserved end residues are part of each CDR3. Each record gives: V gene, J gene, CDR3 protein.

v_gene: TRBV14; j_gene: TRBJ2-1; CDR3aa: CASSQVGGVGEQFF
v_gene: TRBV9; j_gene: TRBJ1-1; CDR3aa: CASSLLQGSEAFF
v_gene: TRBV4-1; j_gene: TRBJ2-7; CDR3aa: CASSQEDGLSSYEQYF
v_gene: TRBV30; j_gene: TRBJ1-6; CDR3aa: CAWSPGQNNSPLHF
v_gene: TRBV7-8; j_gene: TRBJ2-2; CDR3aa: CASSFRGKYTGELFF
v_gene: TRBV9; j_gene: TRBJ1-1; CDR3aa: CASSVVSGGTEAFF
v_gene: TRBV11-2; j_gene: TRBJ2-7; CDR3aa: CASSLGTGAYEQYF
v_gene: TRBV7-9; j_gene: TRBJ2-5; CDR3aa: CASSSPTGAQETQYF
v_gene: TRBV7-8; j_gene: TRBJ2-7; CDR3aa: CASSPGGRGAYEQYF
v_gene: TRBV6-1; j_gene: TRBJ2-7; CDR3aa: CASSEETPEQYF
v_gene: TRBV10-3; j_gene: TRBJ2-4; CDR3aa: CAISEVQGVKNIQYF
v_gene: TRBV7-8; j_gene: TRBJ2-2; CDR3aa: CASSRSAGSYTGELFF
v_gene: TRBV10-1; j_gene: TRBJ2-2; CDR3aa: CASSDSGELFF
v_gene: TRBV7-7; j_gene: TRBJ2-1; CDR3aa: CASSLSQGVPYNEQFF
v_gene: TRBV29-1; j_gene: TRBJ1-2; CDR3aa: CSVQGAADYGYTF
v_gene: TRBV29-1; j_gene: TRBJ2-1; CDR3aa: CSVIYTSAYNEQFF